Each of the 27 T cell receptor beta chains below was sequenced from the same sample in a study of esophageal squamous cell carcinoma under preoperative chemotherapy. Regarding time point: before preoperative PTX-NDP chemotherapy. TCRdb independently ran MiXCR on the PCR reads; one entry per CDR3 protein. The sample holds about 16,000 distinct CDR3 sequences; 40% to 55% are singletons and the top ten take roughly 28%. This specimen was acquired from a patient given preoperative chemotherapy. The receptor source for this set is a human donor with esophageal squamous cell carcinoma. The donor label of this sample is uncertain.

The chain joins TRBV12-5 to TRBJ2-1; the match to TRBD1 covers 8 bases. This CDR3 is built from 15 residues. Germline trimming cut 4 bases from V and 8 bases from J; bases unmatched to any gene: 10. Germline V gene data show CDR1 as LGHNT and CDR2 as FRNRAP. The CDR3 is CASGSARGRMDEQFF. The CDR3 region has the DNA TGTGCTAGTGGTTCCGCCAGGGGGCGCATGGATGAGCAGTTCTTC.

The chain has TRBV6-5 and TRBJ1-4; no clear D. Trimming removed 0 bases from V and 8 bases from J, with 13 bases in between. Germline CDR1 is MNHEY and CDR2 is SVGAGI. The CDR3 length is 15 residues. CDR3 residues: CASSYSRQLGEKLFF. CDR3 DNA: TGTGCCAGCAGTTACTCTCGACAATTGGGAGAAAAACTGTTTTTT.

A single count supports this clonotype. One junction end disagrees with the germline gene, perhaps due to a read error. The chain carries TRBV7-2 and TRBJ2-3, with a possible D match to TRBD2 (5 bases). The germline CDR1 and CDR2 sequences are SGHTA and FQGNSA. This CDR3 is built from 16 residues. DNA for the CDR3: TGTGCCAGCGGCGGGCGCGAGGGCCGTGGCACAGATACCCAGTATTTC. The encoded protein is CASGGREGRGTDTQYF.

By frequency in the sample, this clonotype is large (0.1 to 1%). The genes are TRBV7-2 and TRBJ2-6, with 10 bases identical to TRBD1. Germline V gene lookup returns CDR1 SGHTA and CDR2 FQGNSA. Germline trimming cut 3 bases from V and 0 bases from J; bases unmatched to any gene: 5. This CDR3 spans 18 amino acids. The CDR3 reads CASSFRDRGSSGANVLTF. CDR3 sequence (DNA): TGTGCCAGCAGCTTTCGGGACAGGGGTAGCTCTGGGGCCAACGTCCTGACTTTC.

The gene calls are TRBV6-1 and TRBJ2-4; a weak D match, TRBD1 (6 bases). The CDR3 sequence is 13 residues long. Looked up from germline, CDR1 is MNHNS and CDR2 is SASEGT. V was pared by 4 bases and J by 7 bases, with 11 bases between. CDR3: CASSARDTNIQYF. DNA of the CDR3: TGTGCCAGCAGTGCTAGGGACACTAACATTCAGTACTTC.

The chain couples TRBV7-6 to TRBJ2-1; D is possibly TRBD1 (5 bases). The germline V and J ends were trimmed by 5 bases and 13 bases, with 27 bases remaining between them. Germline-derived CDR1 and CDR2 are SGHVS and FNYEAQ. The CDR3 runs 16 residues. As DNA, the CDR3 is TGTGCCAGCAGCCCCACTCGGACATCTATCACGGAGACCCAGTTCTTC. Translated, it gives CASSPTRTSITETQFF.

In its sample, this clonotype was seen a few times. V gene TRBV7-3 combines with J gene TRBJ1-2; D remains unclear. The CDR3 runs 13 residues. CDR1 SGHTA and CDR2 FQGTGA come from the germline V gene. V dropped 1 base and J dropped 0 bases, with 3 bases sitting between them. The CDR3: CASSLKANYGYTF. In nucleotides, the CDR3 is TGTGCCAGCAGCTTAAAAGCTAACTATGGCTACACCTTC.

V gene TRBV7-2 combines with J gene TRBJ2-1, with TRBD2 identical over 7 bases. Matching the DNA end better, TRBJ2-7 makes the J call doubtful. CDR1 is SGHTA, CDR2 FQGNSA, per germline. The CDR3 loop spans 17 amino acids. Here the CDR3 DNA reads TGTGCCAGCAGCTTAGTCGTGCAGATCGGGGGGAATCACGAGCAGTACTTC. This codes for CASSLVVQIGGNHEQYF.

The sample holds a few counts of this clonotype. The chain couples TRBV6-1 to TRBJ2-7; possible D gene TRBD2, 6 bases. This CDR3 region has 14 residues. Trimming took 6 bases from V and 0 from J, leaving 12 bases between them. CDR1 and CDR2 from the germline V gene are MNHNS and SASEGT. CDR3 nucleotides: TGTGCCAGCAGACCAGCGGGCCGCTCCTACGAGCAGTACTTC. Its translation: CASRPAGRSYEQYF.

The chain uses TRBV7-8 and TRBJ2-5; TRBD1 matches at 8 bases. The last part of the DNA fits TRBJ2-7 better; the J call may be wrong. Germline CDR1 SGHVS, CDR2 FQNEAQ. CDR3 size: 16 residues. The CDR3 is CASSISDRAALHEQYF. The DNA for the CDR3 is TGTGCCAGCAGCATTTCGGACAGGGCCGCCCTACACGAGCAGTACTTC.

This clonotype occurred a few times. This sequence joins TRBV12-3 or TRBV12-4 and TRBJ2-1, with D possibly matching TRBD2 (6 bases). V lost 2 bases, J lost 8 bases, and 13 bases lay in between. CDR3 size: 14 residues. The CDR3 nucleotides are TGTGCCAGCAGTTTAACGGGAGCAATAGATGAGCAGTTCTTC. Translation: CASSLTGAIDEQFF.

Note on this clonotype: Compared with germline, one end of the junction differs, possibly owing to a read error. The chain links TRBV7-3 to TRBJ2-3; a weak D match, TRBD2 (6 bases). Per germline, CDR1 SGHTA and CDR2 FQGTGA. CDR3 length equals 15 residues. The CDR3 DNA follows: TGTGCCAGCAGCGCGGGGCGGGGAGCCAAAGATACGCAGTATTTC. Residues: CASSAGRGAKDTQYF.

On this clonotype itself: At one end the junction does not follow the germline gene, possibly because of a read error. The rearrangement links TRBV7-8 to TRBJ2-3; 8 bases fit TRBD1. CDR1 SGHVS and CDR2 FQNEAQ come from the germline V gene. The CDR3 spans 15 residues. The CDR3 region has the DNA TGTGCCAGCAGCCGGGGGACAGGAGAGAAAGATACGCAGTATTTC. Translated: CASSRGTGEKDTQYF.

This clonotype occurred a few times. The chain recombines TRBV7-2 with TRBJ2-6, with 7 bases matching TRBD1. Germline loops: CDR1 SGHTA, CDR2 FQGNSA. The CDR3 is 16 residues long. The trim removed 4 bases at V and 0 bases at J, leaving 3 bases unmatched. CDR3 loop: CASSSPGGSGANVLTF. CDR3 in DNA: TGTGCCAGCAGCTCCCCAGGGGGCTCTGGGGCCAACGTCCTGACTTTC. The full variable domain, in which reference TRBV7-2 and TRBJ2-6 provide the parts outside the CDR3, is GAGVSQSPSNKVTEKGKDVELRCDPISGHTALYWYRQSLGQGLEFLIYFQGNSAPDKSGLPSDRFSAERTGGSVSTLTIQRTQQEDSAVYLCASSSPGGSGANVLTFGAGSRLTVL.

Note on this clonotype: Sequence at one end of the junction differs from germline and may be a read error. The J gene is TRBJ2-1, the V gene TRBV12-3 or TRBV12-4; weak D call: TRBD2 (7 bases). This CDR3 has 16 residues. DNA of the CDR3: TGTGCCAGCAGGGGACACGGGGGGAGTAGCACAGATACCCAGTATTTC. Amino acid sequence: CASRGHGGSSTDTQYF.

The chain uses TRBV7-9 and TRBJ2-3, with 9 bases fitting TRBD2. The CDR3 is 14 amino acids. V lost 2 bases and J lost 4; bases outside the gene matches: 1. In germline, CDR1 is SEHNR, CDR2 FQNEAQ (reference sequence). The chain's CDR3 is CASSLQREADTQYF. In DNA, the CDR3 is TGTGCCAGCAGCTTACAGCGGGAGGCAGATACGCAGTATTTT.

This clonotype was counted only a few times. This sequence joins TRBV12-3 or TRBV12-4 and TRBJ2-3, with D maybe TRBD1 (6 bases). CDR3 length: 12 residues. V shed 1 base and J shed 14 bases, with 13 bases lying between them. CDR3 residues: CASSLGSTGRYF. CDR3 DNA: TGTGCCAGCAGTTTAGGTTCCACAGGGAGGTATTTT.

Ten or more counts support this clonotype. The CDR3 DNA sequence: TGCGCCAGCAGCTTGGCGGGGGGTGGCACCGGGGAGCTGTTTTTT. It is translated as CASSLAGGGTGELFF. The chain couples TRBV5-1 to TRBJ2-2; 7 bases are shared with TRBD2. The CDR3 extends over 15 amino acids. The germline V gene encodes CDR1 SGHRS and CDR2 YFSETQ. V lost 0 bases, J lost 4 bases, and 3 bases stayed unmatched.

V gene TRBV7-9 combines with J gene TRBJ1-2; TRBD1 is a possible D gene (5 bases). This CDR3 region has 16 residues. The V end was cut by 5 bases, the J end by 0 bases, with 16 bases between. Germline values: CDR1 SEHNR, CDR2 FQNEAQ (reference sequence). The CDR3 DNA is TGTGCCAGCAGCACGGCGGGGGAGTCCTCTAACTATGGCTACACCTTC. This sequence encodes CASSTAGESSNYGYTF.

Comments on this clonotype: Relative to the germline gene, one junction end is altered; a read error may explain this. The chain links TRBV7-3 to TRBJ2-3; D is perhaps TRBD1 (5 bases). The length of the CDR3 is 13 residues. Per the germline V gene, CDR1 is SGHTA and CDR2 is FQGTGA. CDR3 loop: CARGLEDKDTQYF. The CDR3 DNA is TGTGCCAGGGGGCTGGAAGACAAAGATACTCAGTATTTT.

This rearrangement joins TRBV11-3 to TRBJ2-7; D possibly uses TRBD1 or TRBD2 (5 bases each). The CDR3 runs 15 residues. Germline assignment: CDR1 SGHNT and CDR2 YENEEA. V lost 6 bases, J lost 2 bases, and 17 bases lay in between. CDR3 nucleotides: TGTGCCAGCAGTCCGGGACCGACAATTACCTACGAGCAGTACTTC. It codes for CASSPGPTITYEQYF.

The sample holds many counts of this clonotype. A much bigger clone sits one base away, suggesting this may be a read error. V usage is TRBV12-3 or TRBV12-4 and J usage is TRBJ2-1; 9 nucleotides line up with TRBD1. The CDR3 has 16 residues. Losses at the gene ends were 5 bases for V and 13 bases for J; bases not matched to a gene: 18. This chain's CDR3 is CASSRGGDRATQTQFF. CDR3 nucleotide sequence: TGTGCCAGCAGTAGAGGGGGGGACAGGGCGACGCAGACCCAGTTCTTC.

The chain joins TRBV6-5 to TRBJ2-1; 8 nucleotides line up with TRBD1. The CDR3 is 16 residues long. With V trimmed by 4 bases and J by 7 bases, 12 bases remained unmatched. Germline CDR1 reads MNHEY; CDR2 reads SVGAGI. CDR3 coding DNA: TGTGCCAGCAGTTCCGTCGGGACAGGTATTAGGAATGAGCAGTTCTTC. Translation: CASSSVGTGIRNEQFF.

The gene calls are TRBV7-9 and TRBJ2-5, with D perhaps being TRBD1 or TRBD2 (5 bases each). Per the germline V gene, CDR1 is SEHNR and CDR2 is FQNEAQ (reference sequence). The CDR3 has 15 amino acids. Deletions cut 2 bases from V and 6 bases from J, with 16 bases between. The CDR3 sequence is CASSLTSKGLKTQYF. The CDR3 DNA sequence: TGTGCCAGCAGCTTAACTAGTAAGGGGTTGAAGACCCAGTACTTC.

This chain connects TRBV6-5 to TRBJ2-1; D call uncertain. The J call is doubtful: the DNA matches TRBJ2-7 better. The CDR3 extends over 12 amino acids. From germline, CDR1 is MNHEY and CDR2 SVGAGI. CDR3 loop: CASSYLMALQYF. The DNA of the CDR3 is TGTGCCAGCAGTTACCTTATGGCCCTGCAGTACTTC.

The rearrangement links TRBV7-3 to TRBJ2-4, with D unclear. This CDR3 contains 13 residues. With 5 bases removed from V and 13 bases from J, the gap between germline ends came to 18 bases. The germline gives CDR1 SGHTA, CDR2 FQGTGA. The CDR3 loop reads CASSPGATDTQYF. CDR3 in DNA: TGTGCCAGCAGCCCAGGAGCCACAGACACGCAGTACTTC.

The V call is TRBV7-9, the J call TRBJ2-1, with D tentatively TRBD2 (6 bases). The CDR3 consists of 15 residues. Trimming stripped 5 bases from V and 4 bases from J, with 15 bases between. Germline-derived CDR1 and CDR2 are SEHNR and FQNEAQ (reference sequence). The CDR3 bases are TGTGCCAGCAGCCACCGGGACTCGACTTACAATGAGCAGTTCTTC. The encoded protein is CASSHRDSTYNEQFF.